This T cell receptor (beta chain) was identified during a study of Ad26.COV2.S vaccination and SARS-CoV-2 variants. Study-level background: Intramuscular Ad26.COV2.S doses were given once or twice, 56 days apart.

TCRdb keeps only in-frame clones here, not all; method: immunoSEQ multiplex PCR. The table records about 470,000 clones, 90% of them present only once. Documented treatment: around 19 received Ad26.COV2.S at low or high dose, single or two shots; roughly five received placebo; per-sample allocation not given. Day 63 after the first injection of vaccine or placebo was the sampling time. This TCR was sampled from a person between 18 and 59 years old who received the Ad26.COV2.S COVID-19 vaccine or a placebo. Specimen: peripheral blood, collected in a trial of Ad26.COV2.S vaccine versus placebo.

The CDR3 coding sequence is TGTGCCAGCAGCTTATGGCCCTACGAGCAGTACTTC. Its translation is CASSLWPYEQYF. The chain couples TRBV7-9 to TRBJ2-7; D unresolved. Germline V gene sequence: CDR1 SEHNR, CDR2 FQNEAQ (reference sequence). Trimming stripped 2 bases from V and 2 bases from J, with 4 bases between. CDR3 length equals 12 residues.